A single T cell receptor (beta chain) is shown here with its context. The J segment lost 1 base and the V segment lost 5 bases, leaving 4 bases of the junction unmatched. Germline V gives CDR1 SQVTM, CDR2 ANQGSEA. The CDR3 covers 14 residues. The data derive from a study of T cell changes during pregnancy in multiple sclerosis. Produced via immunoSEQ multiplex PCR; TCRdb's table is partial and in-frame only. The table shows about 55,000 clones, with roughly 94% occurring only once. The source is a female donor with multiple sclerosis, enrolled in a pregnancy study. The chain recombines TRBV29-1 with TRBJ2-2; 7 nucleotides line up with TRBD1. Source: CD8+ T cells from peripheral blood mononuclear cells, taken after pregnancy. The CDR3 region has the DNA TGCAGCGTTAGGGGACAGCAGAACACCGGGGAGCTGTTTTTT. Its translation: CSVRGQQNTGELFF.